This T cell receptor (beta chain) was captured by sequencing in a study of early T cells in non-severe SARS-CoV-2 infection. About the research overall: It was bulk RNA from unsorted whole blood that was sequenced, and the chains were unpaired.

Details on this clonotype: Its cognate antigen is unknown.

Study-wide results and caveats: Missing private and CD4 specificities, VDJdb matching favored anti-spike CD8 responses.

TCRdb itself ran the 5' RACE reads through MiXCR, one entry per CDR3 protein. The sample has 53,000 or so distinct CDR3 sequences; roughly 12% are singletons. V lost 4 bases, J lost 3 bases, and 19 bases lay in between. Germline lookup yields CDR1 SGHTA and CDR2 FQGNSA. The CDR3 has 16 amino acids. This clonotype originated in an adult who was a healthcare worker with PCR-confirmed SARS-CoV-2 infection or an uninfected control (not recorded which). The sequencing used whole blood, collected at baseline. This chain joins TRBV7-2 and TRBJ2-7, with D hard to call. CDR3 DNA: TGTGCCAGCAGCTCCCCAGCTAGGGCGACCATCTACGAGCAGTACTTC. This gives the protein CASSSPARATIYEQYF.